A selection of T cell receptor beta chains follows, all from one sample in a study of CD8 T cells in ankylosing spondylitis. TCRdb re-derived calls from the 5' RACE reads in MiXCR, one entry per CDR3 protein. The sample contains hundreds of thousands of distinct CDR3 sequences, 20% to 30% of which appear only once. The sequenced sample was blood, either unsorted or a sorted T cell fraction (not recorded which). These receptors originate from a male donor with ankylosing spondylitis or in good health (not recorded which). Each CDR3 is given with its conserved first and last residue. Each record gives: J gene, clone size, D gene, V gene, CDR3 protein, CDR3 DNA. A D gene is named only where the DNA matches it firmly. Size tells how often a clone was seen (once, few, many) or the class of an expanded clone, and some rows leave it out.

TRBJ1-4,many,-,TRBV5-1,CASSADGREEKLFF,TGCGCCAGCAGCGCCGATGGTAGGGAGGAAAAACTGTTTTTT
TRBJ2-5,-,-,TRBV29-1,CSVVEGLKETQYF,TGCAGCGTTGTTGAGGGATTGAAAGAGACCCAGTACTTC
TRBJ2-3,many,TRBD1,TRBV4-1,CASSARQGVVYTDTQYF,TGCGCCAGCAGCGCCCGACAGGGGGTGGTATATACAGATACGCAGTATTTT
TRBJ2-2,-,TRBD2,TRBV5-1,CASSYAGTSGRARSTGELFF,TGCGCCAGCAGCTATGCCGGGACTAGCGGGAGGGCAAGGTCCACCGGGGAGCTGTTTTTT
TRBJ2-1,many,-,TRBV20-1,CSARGTQPHVGEQFF,TGCAGTGCTAGGGGGACGCAACCCCACGTCGGGGAGCAGTTCTTC
TRBJ2-3,-,TRBD2,TRBV20-1,CSARDPLAGTDTQYF,TGCAGTGCTAGGGATCCCCTAGCGGGGACAGATACGCAGTATTTT
TRBJ1-5,-,-,TRBV23-1,CASSLGGTDNQPQHF,TGCGCCAGCAGTCTAGGGGGGACGGACAATCAGCCCCAGCATTTT
TRBJ2-5,many,-,TRBV20-1,CSARTETQYF,TGCAGTGCGCGAACGGAGACCCAGTACTTC
TRBJ2-7,-,-,TRBV18,CASSPPGGSLGLEQYF,TGTGCCAGCTCACCACCGGGAGGATCCCTCGGGTTGGAGCAGTACTTC
TRBJ1-1,-,TRBD1,TRBV20-1,CSARDLGQGATEAFF,TGCAGTGCTAGAGACCTAGGACAGGGGGCAACTGAAGCTTTCTTT
TRBJ2-1,-,-,TRBV27,CASSSPSRRSDEQFF,TGTGCCAGCAGTTCCCCTTCGCGGAGATCCGATGAGCAGTTCTTC
TRBJ1-5,few,-,TRBV2,CASTPIAGSDQPQHF,TGTGCCAGCACCCCCATAGCGGGTTCGGATCAGCCCCAGCATTTT
TRBJ1-2,-,TRBD1,TRBV20-1,CSAETGQNYGYTF,TGCAGTGCCGAGACAGGGCAGAACTATGGCTACACCTTC
TRBJ2-1,-,-,TRBV12-3/TRBV12-4,CASSLIHNEQFF,TGTGCCAGCAGTTTAATCCACAATGAGCAGTTCTTC
TRBJ2-1,-,-,TRBV21-1,CASSIGRASQFF,TGTGCCAGCAGCATCGGGAGGGCCTCTCAGTTCTTC
TRBJ1-6,-,-,TRBV6-5,CASSYQSYNSPLHF,TGTGCCAGCAGTTACCAGTCCTATAATTCACCCCTCCACTTT
TRBJ2-1,-,TRBD2,TRBV6-5,CASSYQRTSGLFTEQFF,TGTGCCAGCAGTTATCAGAGGACTAGCGGGTTATTCACTGAGCAGTTCTTC
TRBJ2-6,few,TRBD1,TRBV20-1,CSARGQGGSGANVLTF,TGCAGTGCTAGGGGACAGGGGGGGTCTGGGGCCAACGTCCTGACTTTC
TRBJ1-5,many,-,TRBV2,CASSEWRMIDSNQPQHF,TGTGCCAGCAGTGAATGGAGAATGATAGATAGCAATCAGCCCCAGCATTTT
TRBJ2-5,few,TRBD2,TRBV29-1,CSVGTSGLQETQYF,TGCAGCGTGGGGACTAGCGGGCTCCAAGAGACCCAGTACTTC
TRBJ2-5,-,TRBD1,TRBV7-2,CASSPIPGQGAWETQYF,TGTGCCAGCAGCCCAATCCCGGGACAGGGGGCTTGGGAGACCCAGTACTTC
TRBJ1-2,few,-,TRBV29-1,CSAGAMALGGYTF,TGCAGCGCTGGGGCAATGGCCCTTGGTGGCTACACCTTC
TRBJ2-7,-,-,TRBV5-1,CASSYRLEGSYEQYF,TGCGCCAGCAGCTACAGACTAGAGGGCTCCTACGAGCAGTACTTC
TRBJ2-7,many,-,TRBV10-3,CAITDGSYEQYF,TGTGCCATCACGGACGGCTCCTACGAGCAGTACTTC
TRBJ2-2,-,-,TRBV12-3/TRBV12-4,CASIRGSGELFF,TGTGCCAGCATTAGGGGTAGCGGAGAGCTGTTTTTT
TRBJ2-3,many,TRBD2,TRBV5-1,CASSLESGSYADTQYF,TGCGCCAGCAGCTTGGAGAGCGGGAGTTACGCAGATACGCAGTATTTT
TRBJ2-1,once,TRBD2,TRBV7-2,CASRKSTSGRASEQFF,TGTGCCAGCAGAAAAAGCACTAGCGGGAGGGCTAGTGAGCAGTTCTTC
TRBJ2-1,many,-,TRBV5-1,CASSWGAGVSVDEQFF,TGCGCCAGCAGCTGGGGGGCCGGAGTATCGGTCGATGAGCAGTTCTTC
TRBJ1-5,-,-,TRBV20-1,CSARDGPYQPQHF,TGCAGTGCTAGAGACGGCCCTTATCAGCCCCAGCATTTT
TRBJ2-3,-,-,TRBV9,CASSVATWGDGVLQYF,TGTGCCAGCAGCGTAGCTACTTGGGGGGACGGAGTTCTGCAGTATTTT
TRBJ1-5,-,-,TRBV20-1,CSASYGGYSNQPQHF,TGCAGTGCTAGTTATGGGGGATATAGCAATCAGCCCCAGCATTTT
TRBJ2-3,many,-,TRBV7-6,CASSLRGGADTQYF,TGTGCCAGCAGCTTAAGGGGAGGAGCAGATACGCAGTATTTT